Each of the 11 T cell receptor beta chains below was sequenced from the same sample in a study of blood T cell repertoires in COVID-19. Clones were sequenced by immunoSEQ multiplex PCR, and TCRdb holds only the in-frame ones, with some missing. The sample contains 75,000 to 95,000 clones, around nine tenths of which appear only once. The sequenced sample consisted of peripheral blood. The receptors come from a human donor in a cohort sampled during active COVID-19.

CDR3 DNA sequence: TGTGCCAGCGGGTTCGGAGGGCATGGCTACACCTTC. It yields the protein CASGFGGHGYTF. V gene TRBV27 combines with J gene TRBJ1-2; D is unclear. CDR3 length: 12 residues. Germline lookup yields CDR1 MNHEY and CDR2 SMNVEV (reference sequence). The V end was cut by 8 bases, the J end by 6 bases, with 13 bases between.

The chain couples TRBV30 to TRBJ1-6, with D tentatively TRBD1 (5 bases). The CDR3 has 14 residues. Per germline, CDR1 GTSNPN and CDR2 SVGIG (reference sequence). V was cut by 0 bases and J by 7 bases, with 10 bases left in between. For the CDR3, the DNA is TGTGCCTGGAGTGTAGGGGTGAGGAATTCACCCCTCCACTTT. Its translation is CAWSVGVRNSPLHF.

This rearrangement joins TRBV11-2 to TRBJ1-2; D remains unclear. The length of the CDR3 is 13 residues. CDR1 and CDR2 (germline): SGHAT, FQNNGV. Trimming shortened V by 1 base and J by 8 bases, and 11 bases separated the two germline ends. CDR3 sequence reads: CASSLGTAEGYTF. In nucleotides, the CDR3 is TGTGCCAGCAGCTTAGGAACAGCCGAGGGCTACACCTTC.

V gene TRBV28 combines with J gene TRBJ1-5, with TRBD1 as a possible D gene (5 bases). V gave up 2 bases and J gave up 4 bases, with 12 bases separating them. CDR1 MDHEN and CDR2 SYDVKM come from the germline V gene. This CDR3 comprises 15 residues. The CDR3: CASSLSMGGNQPQHF. For the CDR3, the DNA is TGTGCCAGCAGTTTAAGCATGGGGGGAAATCAGCCCCAGCATTTT.

The chain carries TRBV28 and TRBJ1-1; D perhaps matches TRBD1 (6 bases). CDR1 and CDR2 from the germline V gene are MDHEN and SYDVKM. Trimming shortened V by 2 bases and J by 1 base, and 14 bases separated the two germline ends. CDR3 length equals 16 residues. The CDR3 here is CASSLQPGVGNTEAFF. CDR3 nucleotide sequence: TGTGCCAGCAGTTTACAACCAGGGGTAGGGAACACTGAAGCTTTCTTT.

The V and J genes are TRBV27 and TRBJ2-1; 7 nucleotides agree with TRBD2. The CDR3 runs 17 residues. The V gene's germline CDR1 is MNHEY and CDR2 SMNVEV (reference sequence). V shed 2 bases, J shed 1 base, and the junction held 8 bases outside the gene matches. CDR3 in DNA: TGTGCCAGCAGTTTAAGCCCGGGGGGAGGGTCCTACAATGAGCAGTTCTTC. Translation gives CASSLSPGGGSYNEQFF.

The rearrangement uses TRBV7-9 and TRBJ2-2, with 8 bases that match TRBD2. Germline V gives CDR1 SEHNR, CDR2 FQNEAQ (reference sequence). The J segment lost 3 bases and the V segment lost 5 bases, leaving 5 bases of the junction unmatched. The CDR3 loop spans 15 amino acids. The DNA for the CDR3 is TGTGCCAGCAGCCAAACTAGCGGCGACACCGGGGAGCTGTTTTTT. This encodes CASSQTSGDTGELFF.

The table lists this clone with a count of one. The chain has TRBV2 and TRBJ1-6; 10 bases map to TRBD1. The germline CDR1 and CDR2 sequences are SNHLY and FYNNEI. Trimming removed 4 bases from V and 7 bases from J; junction bases left unmatched: 10. This CDR3 is 17 amino acids long. The CDR3 DNA reads as TGTGCCAGCAGTGTCTCAGAACGGACAGGGGGAAATTCACCCCTCCACTTT. Protein: CASSVSERTGGNSPLHF.

The chain combines TRBV2 with TRBJ2-7; 7 bases match TRBD2. Losses at the gene ends were 4 bases for V and 8 bases for J; bases not matched to a gene: 8. Germline-derived CDR1 and CDR2 are SNHLY and FYNNEI. The CDR3 is 13 amino acids. The CDR3 loop reads CASSVTQAGQQYF. The CDR3 DNA is TGTGCCAGCAGTGTGACCCAAGCGGGGCAGCAGTACTTC.

The V and J genes are TRBV28 and TRBJ1-1; the D is unclear. Germline V CDR1 and CDR2: MDHEN, SYDVKM. V shed 5 bases and J shed 8 bases, with 15 bases lying between them. The CDR3 contains 13 residues. The CDR3 here is CASSPEMYTEAFF. In DNA, the CDR3 is TGTGCCAGCAGTCCTGAAATGTATACAGAAGCTTTCTTT.

The chain has TRBV7-9 and TRBJ2-7, with D perhaps matching TRBD2 (5 bases). Germline assignment: CDR1 SEHNR and CDR2 FQNEAQ (reference sequence). V dropped 3 bases and J dropped 2 bases, with 11 bases sitting between them. The CDR3 loop spans 14 amino acids. In nucleotides, the CDR3 is TGTGCCAGCAGCTTTACGACGGGGACCTACGAGCAGTACTTC. It codes for CASSFTTGTYEQYF.